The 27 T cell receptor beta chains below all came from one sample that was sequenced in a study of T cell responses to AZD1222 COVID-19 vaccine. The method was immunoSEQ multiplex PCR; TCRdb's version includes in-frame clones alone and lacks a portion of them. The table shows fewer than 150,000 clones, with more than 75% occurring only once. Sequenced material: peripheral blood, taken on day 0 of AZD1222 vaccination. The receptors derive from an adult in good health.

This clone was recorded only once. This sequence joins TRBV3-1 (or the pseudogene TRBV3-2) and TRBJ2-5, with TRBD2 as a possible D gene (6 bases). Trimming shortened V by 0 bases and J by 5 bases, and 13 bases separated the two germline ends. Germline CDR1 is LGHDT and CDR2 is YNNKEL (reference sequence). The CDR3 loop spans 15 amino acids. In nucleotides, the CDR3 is TGTGCCAGCAGCCAAGATGGGAGGATCGCGGAGACCCAGTACTTC. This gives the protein CASSQDGRIAETQYF.

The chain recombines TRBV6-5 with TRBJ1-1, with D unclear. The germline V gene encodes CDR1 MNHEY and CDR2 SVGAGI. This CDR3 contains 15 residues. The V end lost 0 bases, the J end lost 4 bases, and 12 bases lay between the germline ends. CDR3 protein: CASSYSVGLFTEAFF. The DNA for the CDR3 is TGTGCCAGCAGTTACTCGGTTGGATTATTCACTGAAGCTTTCTTT.

CDR3 amino acids: CASSVYRRNEKLFF. The CDR3 coding sequence is TGTGCCAGCAGCGTATACAGGCGTAATGAAAAACTGTTTTTT. The chain couples TRBV6-4 to TRBJ1-4; TRBD1 might be the D (5 bases). The CDR3 spans 14 residues. Looked up from germline, CDR1 is MRHNA and CDR2 is SNTAGT. With 6 bases removed from V and 4 bases from J, the gap between germline ends came to 12 bases.

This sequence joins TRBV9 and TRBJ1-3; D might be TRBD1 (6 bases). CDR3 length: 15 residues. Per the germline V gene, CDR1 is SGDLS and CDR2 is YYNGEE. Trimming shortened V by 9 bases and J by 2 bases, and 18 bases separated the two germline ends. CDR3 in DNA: TGTGCCACAGGAGGGGGGGAAGGGCCTGGAAACACCATATATTTT. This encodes CATGGGEGPGNTIYF. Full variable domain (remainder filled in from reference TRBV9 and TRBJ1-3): DSGVTQTPKHLITATGQRVTLRCSPRSGDLSVYWYQQSLDQGLQFLIQYYNGEERAKGNILERFSAQQFPDLHSELNLSSLELGDSALYFCATGGGEGPGNTIYFGEGSWLTVV.

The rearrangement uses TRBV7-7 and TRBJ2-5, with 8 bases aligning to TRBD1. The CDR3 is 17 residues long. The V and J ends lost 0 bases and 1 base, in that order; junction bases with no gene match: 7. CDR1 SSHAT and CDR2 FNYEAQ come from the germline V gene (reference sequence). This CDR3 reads CASSLAYWGTGQETQYF. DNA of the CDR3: TGTGCCAGCAGCTTAGCGTACTGGGGGACAGGCCAAGAGACCCAGTACTTC.

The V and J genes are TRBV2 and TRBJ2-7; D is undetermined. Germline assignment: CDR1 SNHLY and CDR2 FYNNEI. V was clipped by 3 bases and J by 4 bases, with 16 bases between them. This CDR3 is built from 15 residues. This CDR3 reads CASSEARTSRYEQYF. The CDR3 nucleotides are TGTGCCAGCAGTGAGGCCCGGACGAGCCGATACGAGCAGTACTTC.

Here the CDR3 DNA reads TGCGCCAGCAGGAAGACAGGGTTTGCAACTAATGAAAAACTGTTTTTT. It encodes CASRKTGFATNEKLFF. The rearrangement joins TRBV10-1 to TRBJ1-4; 7 bases are shared with TRBD1. Trimming cost V 6 bases and J 0 bases; bases outside gene matches: 7. The CDR3 runs to 16 residues. Germline V gives CDR1 WNHNN, CDR2 SYGVQD (reference sequence).

The CDR3 DNA reads as TGTGCCAGCTCTACCAGACACCTAGAGTTGGGGGAGCAGTACTTC. This sequence encodes CASSTRHLELGEQYF. J is TRBJ2-7 and V is TRBV18, with no clear D. V was trimmed by 6 bases and J by 7 bases, leaving 22 bases between them. The CDR3 consists of 15 residues. Germline loops: CDR1 KGHSH, CDR2 LQKENI. Combining the CDR3 with reference TRBV18 and TRBJ2-7 gives the whole variable domain NAGVMQNPRHLVRRRGQEARLRCSPMKGHSHVYWYRQLPEEGLKFMVYLQKENIIDESGMPKERFSAEFPKEGPSILRIQQVVRGDSAAYFCASSTRHLELGEQYFGPGTRLTVT.

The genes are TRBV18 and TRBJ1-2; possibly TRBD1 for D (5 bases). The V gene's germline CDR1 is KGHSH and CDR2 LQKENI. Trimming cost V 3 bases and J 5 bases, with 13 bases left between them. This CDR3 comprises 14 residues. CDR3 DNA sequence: TGTGCCAGCTCACCCGGGACGGAGGCTTATGGCTACACCTTC. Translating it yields CASSPGTEAYGYTF. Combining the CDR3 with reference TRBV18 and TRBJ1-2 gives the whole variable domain NAGVMQNPRHLVRRRGQEARLRCSPMKGHSHVYWYRQLPEEGLKFMVYLQKENIIDESGMPKERFSAEFPKEGPSILRIQQVVRGDSAAYFCASSPGTEAYGYTFGSGTRLTVV.

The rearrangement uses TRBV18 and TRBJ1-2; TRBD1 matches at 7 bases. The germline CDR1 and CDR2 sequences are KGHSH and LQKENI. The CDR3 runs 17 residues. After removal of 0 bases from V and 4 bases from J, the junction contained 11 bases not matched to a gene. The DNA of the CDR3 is TGTGCCAGCTCACCACCACGAAGGGACAGATACCCCTATGGCTACACCTTC. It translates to CASSPPRRDRYPYGYTF.

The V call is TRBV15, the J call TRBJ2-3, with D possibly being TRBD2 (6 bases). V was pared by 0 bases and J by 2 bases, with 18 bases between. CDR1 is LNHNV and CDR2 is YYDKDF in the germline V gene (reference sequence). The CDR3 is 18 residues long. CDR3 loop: CATSRDVWGTGDTDTQYF. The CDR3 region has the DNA TGTGCCACCAGCAGAGATGTGTGGGGTACGGGGGACACAGATACGCAGTATTTT.

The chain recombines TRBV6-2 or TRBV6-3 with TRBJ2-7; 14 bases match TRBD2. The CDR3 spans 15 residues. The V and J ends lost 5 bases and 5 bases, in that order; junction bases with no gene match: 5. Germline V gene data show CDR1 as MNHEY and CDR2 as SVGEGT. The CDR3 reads CASSSGTSGGDEQYF. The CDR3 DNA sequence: TGTGCCAGCAGTAGCGGGACTAGCGGGGGCGACGAGCAGTACTTC.

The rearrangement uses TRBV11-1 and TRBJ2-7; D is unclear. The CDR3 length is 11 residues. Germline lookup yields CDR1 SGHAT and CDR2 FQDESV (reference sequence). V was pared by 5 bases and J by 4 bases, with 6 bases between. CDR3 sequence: CASSLLYEQYF. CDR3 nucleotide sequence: TGTGCCAGCAGCCTCCTTTACGAGCAGTACTTC.

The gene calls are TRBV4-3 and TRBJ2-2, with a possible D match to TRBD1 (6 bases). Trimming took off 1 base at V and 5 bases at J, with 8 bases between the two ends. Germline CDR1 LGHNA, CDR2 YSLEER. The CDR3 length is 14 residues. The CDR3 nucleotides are TGCGCCAGCAGCCAAGTACAGGGTACCGGGGAGCTGTTTTTT. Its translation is CASSQVQGTGELFF.

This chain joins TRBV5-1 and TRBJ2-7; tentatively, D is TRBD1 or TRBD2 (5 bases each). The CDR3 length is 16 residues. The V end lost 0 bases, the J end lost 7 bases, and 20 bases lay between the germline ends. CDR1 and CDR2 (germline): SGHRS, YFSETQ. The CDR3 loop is CASSLAPGSPVYEQYF. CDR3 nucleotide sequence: TGCGCCAGCAGCTTGGCCCCAGGGAGTCCTGTCTATGAGCAGTACTTC.

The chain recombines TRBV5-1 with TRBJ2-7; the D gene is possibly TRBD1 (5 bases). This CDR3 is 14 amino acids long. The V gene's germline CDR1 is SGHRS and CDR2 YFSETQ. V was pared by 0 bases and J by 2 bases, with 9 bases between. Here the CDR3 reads CASSLAGQPYEQYF. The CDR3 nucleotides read TGCGCCAGCAGCTTGGCCGGACAACCCTACGAGCAGTACTTC.

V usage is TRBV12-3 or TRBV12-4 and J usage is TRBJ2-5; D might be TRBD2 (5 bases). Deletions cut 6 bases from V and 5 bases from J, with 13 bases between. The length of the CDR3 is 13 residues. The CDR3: CASRLGLGETQYF. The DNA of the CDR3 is TGTGCCAGCAGACTAGGACTCGGCGAGACCCAGTACTTC.

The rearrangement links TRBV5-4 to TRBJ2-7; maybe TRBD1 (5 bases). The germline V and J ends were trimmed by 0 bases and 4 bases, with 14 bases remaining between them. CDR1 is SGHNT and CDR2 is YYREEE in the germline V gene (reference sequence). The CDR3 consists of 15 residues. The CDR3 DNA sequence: TGTGCCAGCAGCTTGGCACCTGGACAAGGGTACGAGCAGTACTTC. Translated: CASSLAPGQGYEQYF.

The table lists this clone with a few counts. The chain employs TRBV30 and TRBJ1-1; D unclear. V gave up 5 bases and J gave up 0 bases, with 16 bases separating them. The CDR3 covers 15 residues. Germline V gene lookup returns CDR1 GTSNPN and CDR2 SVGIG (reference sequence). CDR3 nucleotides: TGTGCCTGGGGGAGGAGGAGGAGCATGAACACTGAAGCTTTCTTT. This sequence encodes CAWGRRRSMNTEAFF.

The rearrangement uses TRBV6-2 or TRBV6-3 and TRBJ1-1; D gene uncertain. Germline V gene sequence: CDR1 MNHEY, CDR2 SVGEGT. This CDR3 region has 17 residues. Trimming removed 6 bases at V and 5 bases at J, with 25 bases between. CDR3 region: CASSRARGPGFLTEAFF. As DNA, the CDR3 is TGTGCCAGCAGCCGGGCCCGGGGTCCGGGGTTTCTGACTGAAGCTTTCTTT.

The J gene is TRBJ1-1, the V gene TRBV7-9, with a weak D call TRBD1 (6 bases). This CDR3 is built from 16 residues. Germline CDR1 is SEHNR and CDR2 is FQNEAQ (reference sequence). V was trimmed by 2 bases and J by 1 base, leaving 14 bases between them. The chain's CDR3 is CASSLMGGSGNTEAFF. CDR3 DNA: TGTGCCAGCAGCTTAATGGGGGGCTCGGGGAACACTGAAGCTTTCTTT.

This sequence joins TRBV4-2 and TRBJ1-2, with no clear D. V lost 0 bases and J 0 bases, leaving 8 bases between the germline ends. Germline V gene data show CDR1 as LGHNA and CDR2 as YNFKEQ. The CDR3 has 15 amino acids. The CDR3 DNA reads TGTGCCAGCAGCCAAGATGGCGCGGCTAACTATGGCTACACCTTC. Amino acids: CASSQDGAANYGYTF.

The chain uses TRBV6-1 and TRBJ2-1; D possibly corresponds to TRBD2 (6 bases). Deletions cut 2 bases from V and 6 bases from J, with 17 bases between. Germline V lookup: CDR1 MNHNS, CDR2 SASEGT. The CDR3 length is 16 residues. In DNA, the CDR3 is TGTGCCAGCAGTGAAACCTATTCGGGGGTTCTCAATGAGCAGTTCTTC. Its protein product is CASSETYSGVLNEQFF.

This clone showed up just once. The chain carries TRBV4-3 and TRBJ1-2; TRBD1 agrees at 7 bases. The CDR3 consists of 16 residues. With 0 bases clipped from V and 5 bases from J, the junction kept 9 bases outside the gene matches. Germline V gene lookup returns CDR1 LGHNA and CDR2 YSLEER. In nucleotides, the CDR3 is TGCGCCAGCAGCCAAGAAATGAGGGGGCTCGGGTATGGCTACACCTTC. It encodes CASSQEMRGLGYGYTF.

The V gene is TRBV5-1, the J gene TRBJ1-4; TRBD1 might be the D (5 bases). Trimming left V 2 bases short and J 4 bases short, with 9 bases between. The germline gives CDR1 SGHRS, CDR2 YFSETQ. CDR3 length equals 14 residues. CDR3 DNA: TGCGCCAGCAGCTTCGGGGACCTTAATGAAAAACTGTTTTTT. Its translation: CASSFGDLNEKLFF.

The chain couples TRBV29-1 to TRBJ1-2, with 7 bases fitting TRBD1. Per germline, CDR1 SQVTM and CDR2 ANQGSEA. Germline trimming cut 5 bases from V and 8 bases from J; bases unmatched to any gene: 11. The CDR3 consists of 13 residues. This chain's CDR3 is CSVSFDRVKGYTF. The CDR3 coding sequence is TGCAGCGTTTCCTTCGACAGGGTAAAGGGCTACACCTTC. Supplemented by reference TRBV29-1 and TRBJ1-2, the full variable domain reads SAVISQKPSRDICQRGTSLTIQCQVDSQVTMMFWYRQQPGQSLTLIATANQGSEATYESGFVIDKFPISRPNLTFSTLTVSNMSPEDSSIYLCSVSFDRVKGYTFGSGTRLTVV.

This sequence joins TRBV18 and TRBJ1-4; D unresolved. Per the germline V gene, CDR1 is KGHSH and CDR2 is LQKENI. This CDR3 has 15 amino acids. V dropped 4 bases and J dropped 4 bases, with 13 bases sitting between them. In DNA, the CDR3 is TGTGCCAGCTCACGTGAAGGGTTTGGTAATGAAAAACTGTTTTTT. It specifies CASSREGFGNEKLFF.